This is a list of T cell receptor beta chains from one sample in a study of cytotoxic CD8 clonotypes in ibrutinib-treated CLL. This table comes from immunoSEQ multiplex PCR, and its TCRdb copy is limited to in-frame clones, with some not included. The sample lists 100,000 or so clones; 58% were seen once. The input for sequencing was PBMCs, taken after 24 months of ibrutinib treatment. Receptor source: a human donor with chronic lymphocytic leukemia. CDR3s include the opening cysteine and the closing phenylalanine or tryptophan. The D gene is left open where the match is weak. Size is omitted from some rows. Given values are once, few, many or a class for expanded clones.

d_gene	v_gene	abundance	j_gene	CDR3nt	CDR3aa
TRBD2	TRBV10-1	-	TRBJ2-5	TGCGCCAGCAGTACCCGGACTAGTCGGGAGACCCAGTACTTC	CASSTRTSRETQYF
TRBD2	TRBV18	-	TRBJ2-3	TGTGCCAGCTCATTATCGAGGACTAGCGGGGGGGCCCCTACAGATACGCAGTATTTT	CASSLSRTSGGAPTDTQYF
-	TRBV6-1	few	TRBJ2-1	TGTGCCAGCAGTGTAGGGAGCTCCTACAATGAGCAGTTCTTC	CASSVGSSYNEQFF
-	TRBV13	-	TRBJ2-2	TGTGCCAGCAGCGTCACCGGGCCTAACACCGGGGAGCTGTTTTTT	CASSVTGPNTGELFF
-	TRBV28	-	TRBJ1-2	TGTGCCAGCAGTCAAGACATACTATTCTATGGCTACACCTTC	CASSQDILFYGYTF
-	TRBV9	-	TRBJ1-4	TGTGCCAGCAGCGTAGGAACAGGGCGAACTAATGAAAAACTGTTTTTT	CASSVGTGRTNEKLFF
-	TRBV30	-	TRBJ1-1	TGTGCCTGGAGTCCTACCACAGCCGAAGCTTTCTTT	CAWSPTTAEAFF
-	TRBV27	-	TRBJ2-5	TGTGCCAGCAGGACAGCTAGGAAAGAGACCCAGTACTTC	CASRTARKETQYF
-	TRBV30	-	TRBJ2-7	TGTGCCTGGAGTGTACTAGGCGGCCCGGCCTCCGAGCAGTACTTC	CAWSVLGGPASEQYF
-	TRBV7-3	few	TRBJ2-3	TGTGCCAGCAGCTTAATCAGTGGTCCCAGCACAGATACGCAGTATTTT	CASSLISGPSTDTQYF
-	TRBV7-9	-	TRBJ1-4	TGTGCCAGCAGCCTATCGAGGACAGAGAGCAATGAAAAACTGTTTTTT	CASSLSRTESNEKLFF
TRBD1	TRBV4-2	-	TRBJ1-5	TGTGCCAGCAGGATTTCCCCGACAGGGGACCAGCCCCAGCATTTT	CASRISPTGDQPQHF
-	TRBV5-6	-	TRBJ2-4	TGTGCCAGCAGCGCTGACAGAAACATTCAGTACTTC	CASSADRNIQYF
-	TRBV25-1	-	TRBJ1-3	TGTGCCAGCAGCGTTAATACCGCTGGAAACACCATATATTTT	CASSVNTAGNTIYF
TRBD2	TRBV7-9	once	TRBJ2-5	TGTGCCAGCAGCTTACCTCGCGGGGGGGCTTCAGAGACCCAGTACTTC	CASSLPRGGASETQYF
-	TRBV7-6	-	TRBJ2-5	TGTGCCAGCACCCAGGCTGGGGTTGTACTTGAGACCCAGTACTTC	CASTQAGVVLETQYF
TRBD2	TRBV6-1	-	TRBJ2-3	TGTGCCAGCAGTGGGTCGACTAGCGAGAACCCTAGCACAGATACGCAGTATTTT	CASSGSTSENPSTDTQYF
-	TRBV7-9	-	TRBJ1-5	TGTGCCAGCAGCTCGACAGGAAATAGCAATCAGCCCCAGCATTTT	CASSSTGNSNQPQHF
-	TRBV4-2	-	TRBJ1-1	TGTGCCAGCAGCCAAACTCCAGGGGATGTGCTGAACACTGAAGCTTTCTTT	CASSQTPGDVLNTEAFF
-	TRBV5-1	-	TRBJ1-1	TGCGCCAGCAGCCGGGGTTCAGCTACAACTGAAGCTTTCTTT	CASSRGSATTEAFF
-	TRBV11-3	few	TRBJ2-5	TGTGCCAGCAGCTTAGACTTGAAGGGGGGGGCCCAGTACTTC	CASSLDLKGGAQYF
-	TRBV9	-	TRBJ2-7	TGTGCCAGCAGCGTAGGAGCCCTACAGAGGTCCTACGAGCAGTACTTC	CASSVGALQRSYEQYF
-	TRBV10-3	few	TRBJ1-5	TGTGCCACCAGCCGGGACGTCAATCAGCCCCAGCATTTT	CATSRDVNQPQHF
-	TRBV7-9	-	TRBJ1-4	TGTGCCAGCAGCTTAGGATCGAGGACAACTAATGAAAAACTGTTTTTT	CASSLGSRTTNEKLFF
-	TRBV30	-	TRBJ1-2	TGTGCCTGGAGTGTACCGGACGTGGACTATGGCTACACCTTC	CAWSVPDVDYGYTF
-	TRBV6-5	-	TRBJ2-3	TGTGCCAGCAGTTACGGTGCCAGGGATACGCAGTATTTT	CASSYGARDTQYF
-	TRBV7-6	many	TRBJ1-1	TGTGCCAGCAGCTTGCAGGGAAACACTGAAGCTTTCTTT	CASSLQGNTEAFF
TRBD1	TRBV7-6	few	TRBJ1-2	TGTGCCAGCACCAAGCAGGGGGGGTATGGCTACACCTTC	CASTKQGGYGYTF
-	TRBV27	once	TRBJ1-5	TGTGCCAGCAGTTTACGGCAGAACAATCAGCCCCAGCATTTT	CASSLRQNNQPQHF
-	TRBV5-1	few	TRBJ1-6	TGCGCCAGCAGCTTGGCAGGGGTTAAAGTAAATTCACCCCTCCACTTT	CASSLAGVKVNSPLHF
TRBD1	TRBV29-1	-	TRBJ2-3	TGCAGCGTTGACCGGGACAGGGGATTGGATACGCAGTATTTT	CSVDRDRGLDTQYF
TRBD1	TRBV15	-	TRBJ1-1	TGTGCCACCAGCAGAGATTCGTCAGGGGGCACTGAAGCTTTCTTT	CATSRDSSGGTEAFF
-	TRBV7-2	-	TRBJ1-1	TGTGCCAGCAGTTACAGCCTTCAGGGGACCACTGAAGCTTTCTTT	CASSYSLQGTTEAFF
-	TRBV10-1	few	TRBJ2-2	TGCGCCAGCAGGCAGGGCACCGGGGAGCTGTTTTTT	CASRQGTGELFF
-	TRBV6-1	-	TRBJ1-2	TGTGCCAGCAGTAGCGGACCGGGCTACACCTTC	CASSSGPGYTF
TRBD2	TRBV5-1	-	TRBJ2-3	TGCGCCAGCAGCTTCCTAGCGGGGGAAGATACGCAGTATTTT	CASSFLAGEDTQYF
-	TRBV6-1	-	TRBJ2-3	TGTGCCAGCAGTATTGGCGGGGGCGGAGATACGCAGTATTTT	CASSIGGGGDTQYF
-	TRBV2	-	TRBJ2-5	TGTGCCAGCAGTGGTTCGCGAGAGACCCAGTACTTC	CASSGSRETQYF
-	TRBV27	-	TRBJ2-7	TGTGCCAGCAGCCCTGGGGAGGGGGGCTGGGGCGAGCAGTACTTC	CASSPGEGGWGEQYF
TRBD1	TRBV7-2	few	TRBJ1-2	TGTGCCAGCAGCAACGGACAGGACTATGGCTACACCTTC	CASSNGQDYGYTF
TRBD1	TRBV27	few	TRBJ2-7	TGTGCCAGCAGTTTCCCCTCGGACAGGGGAGGCTACGAGCAGTACTTC	CASSFPSDRGGYEQYF
-	TRBV6-1	-	TRBJ1-2	TGTGCCAGCAGTCCTAGTCGTGGCTACACCTTC	CASSPSRGYTF
-	TRBV6-5	-	TRBJ1-6	TGTGCCAGCAGTTACACCCCGACAGGTTTTTCACCCCTCCACTTT	CASSYTPTGFSPLHF
TRBD1	TRBV5-6	few	TRBJ2-7	TGTGCCAGCACCACAGGGGACCTCGACTACGAGCAGTACTTC	CASTTGDLDYEQYF
TRBD1	TRBV7-6	-	TRBJ2-7	TGTGCCAGCAGCCCGCGACAGGGGACAAGCTACGAGCAGTACTTC	CASSPRQGTSYEQYF
-	TRBV7-2	-	TRBJ1-6	TGTGCCAGCAGCTTACAGGGCTTTTATAATTCACCCCTCCACTTT	CASSLQGFYNSPLHF
TRBD1	TRBV10-3	-	TRBJ1-2	TGTGCCGTGCGCCCCGGGACAGGGAGCTATGGCTACACCTTC	CAVRPGTGSYGYTF
-	TRBV6-5	-	TRBJ2-5	TGTGCCAGCAGTTACGTCCGAAGGGGCGGAGAGACCCAGTACTTC	CASSYVRRGGETQYF
TRBD2	TRBV7-3	few	TRBJ2-1	TGTGCCAGCAGCTTAACCCGGACTAGCGGGGACAATGAGCAGTTCTTC	CASSLTRTSGDNEQFF
-	TRBV7-2	-	TRBJ1-5	TGTGCCAGCAGCTTAGGGACAAATCAGCCCCAGCATTTT	CASSLGTNQPQHF
-	TRBV7-9	-	TRBJ2-7	TGTGCCAGCAGTCCTGGTATTTACGAGCAGTACTTC	CASSPGIYEQYF
-	TRBV28	few	TRBJ1-4	TGTGCCAGCAGAAAGAGGCAAGGGTATGAAAAACTGTTTTTT	CASRKRQGYEKLFF
-	TRBV6-6	-	TRBJ1-4	TGTGCCACCTCCATGGGGGAAAAACTGTTTTTT	CATSMGEKLFF
-	TRBV5-1	-	TRBJ1-3	TGCGCCAGCAGCTTGAGTCCGAGGGAGTTGACGAACACCATATATTTT	CASSLSPRELTNTIYF